Sequencing of this TCR beta chain was carried out in a study of technical replicates of blood from four donors. CDR3 length: 15 amino acids. The V gene's germline CDR1 is LNHNV and CDR2 YYDKDF (reference sequence). V lost 4 bases and J 0 bases, leaving 12 bases between the germline ends. Sequencing used immunoSEQ multiplex PCR; TCRdb keeps in-frame clones, though not all of them. The sample lists some 67,000 clones, roughly 98% occurring once. Sequences were obtained from T cells isolated from PBMCs. The sequence came from a human donor in good health. This chain uses TRBV15 with TRBJ2-5, with D tentatively TRBD1 (5 bases). CDR3 sequence (DNA): TGTGCCACCAGCACCCGACAGACACACCAAGAGACCCAGTACTTC. Translated: CATSTRQTHQETQYF.